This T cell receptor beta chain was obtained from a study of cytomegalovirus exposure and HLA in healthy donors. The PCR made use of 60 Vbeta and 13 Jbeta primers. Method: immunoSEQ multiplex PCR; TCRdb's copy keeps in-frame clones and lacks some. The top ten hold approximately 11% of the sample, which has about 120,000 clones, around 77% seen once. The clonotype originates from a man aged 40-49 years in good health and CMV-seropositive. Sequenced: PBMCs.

The CDR3 nucleotides are TGTGCCAGCAGCCCCTCTGGACAGCCAACTTGGGAGACTGAAGCTTTCTTT. Its translation: CASSPSGQPTWETEAFF. V is TRBV6-4 and J is TRBJ1-1; TRBD1 might be the D (6 bases). The V end lost 6 bases, the J end lost 5 bases, and 25 bases lay between the germline ends. The CDR3 covers 17 residues. Germline V gene lookup returns CDR1 MRHNA and CDR2 SNTAGT.